A single sample is the source of the 27 T cell receptor beta chains below, sequenced in a study of molecular identifiers for immune sequencing clone quantification. TCRdb itself ran the PCR reads through MiXCR, one entry per CDR3 protein. The sample holds approximately 93,000 distinct CDR3 sequences, nearly 25% seen once. Sequenced sample: naive CD8+ T cells from blood, with Jurkat cell RNA spiked in. Subset given: FACS-sorted CD8+CD4-CCR7+CD45RA+ naive T cells. The receptors derive from a human donor in good health. Some libraries in this study had Jurkat cell RNA spiked in.

This clonotype was seen many times. The rearrangement joins TRBV18 to TRBJ1-1, with D possibly matching TRBD1 (5 bases). V lost 8 bases, J lost 1 base, and 17 bases lay in between. The germline V gene encodes CDR1 KGHSH and CDR2 LQKENI. The CDR3 consists of 15 residues. CDR3 protein: CASPGLAGENTEAFF. Here the CDR3 DNA reads TGTGCCAGCCCGGGGCTCGCTGGGGAGAACACTGAAGCTTTCTTT.

The chain joins TRBV4-3 to TRBJ2-7; D remains ambiguous. The CDR3 has 14 residues. V was cut by 1 base and J by 1 base, with 8 bases left in between. Germline CDR1 is LGHNA and CDR2 is YSLEER. CDR3 DNA sequence: TGCGCCAGCAGCCAAGGGGTGCATTCCTACGAGCAGTACTTC. Encoded protein: CASSQGVHSYEQYF.

This clonotype has more than one count but fewer than ten. V usage is TRBV28 and J usage is TRBJ2-1; 7 bases are a match to TRBD2. The trim removed 8 bases at V and 5 bases at J, leaving 15 bases unmatched. CDR1 MDHEN and CDR2 SYDVKM come from the germline V gene. The CDR3 covers 16 residues. The CDR3 sequence: CASGTNWGRDNNEQFF. CDR3 nucleotide sequence: TGTGCCAGCGGTACGAATTGGGGGAGGGATAACAATGAGCAGTTCTTC.

On this clonotype: A much larger clone lies a single base off, so this may be a read error. This rearrangement joins TRBV5-3 to TRBJ2-3; D possibly corresponds to TRBD2 (6 bases). TRBV5-3 is sorted into the ORF group, with uncertain function. The CDR3 sequence is 12 residues long. DNA of the CDR3: TGTGCCAGCAGCGCGGAGGGAGATACGCATTATTTT. The encoded protein is CASSAEGDTHYF.

The chain carries TRBV3-1 and TRBJ2-7; D remains unclear. Trimming removed 2 bases from V and 2 bases from J, with 7 bases in between. The CDR3 contains 13 residues. CDR1 is LGHDT, CDR2 YNNKEL, per germline (reference sequence). The CDR3: CASSQQAPYEQYF. DNA for the CDR3: TGTGCCAGCAGCCAACAAGCCCCCTACGAGCAGTACTTC.

The sample holds many counts of this clonotype. The rearrangement links TRBV7-6 to TRBJ2-5, with 7 bases matching TRBD1. This CDR3 region has 15 residues. The germline V gene has CDR1 SGHVS and CDR2 FNYEAQ. Germline trimming cut 4 bases from V and 5 bases from J; bases unmatched to any gene: 10. The CDR3 region is CASSYRDSRRETQYF. CDR3 in DNA: TGTGCCAGCAGCTACCGGGACAGCCGAAGGGAGACCCAGTACTTC.

This chain links TRBV7-3 with TRBJ2-1, with 8 bases that match TRBD1. Trimming at V came to 5 bases and at J to 5 bases, leaving 11 bases not matched to a gene. From germline, CDR1 is SGHTA and CDR2 FQGTGA. The CDR3 spans 16 residues. The CDR3 nucleotides are TGTGCCAGCAGCGACCGGGACAGGATGTCCCACAATGAGCAGTTCTTC. Residues: CASSDRDRMSHNEQFF.

This chain uses TRBV5-1 with TRBJ2-7; D possibly uses TRBD1 or TRBD2 (5 bases each). This CDR3 is built from 18 residues. CDR1 and CDR2 from the germline V gene are SGHRS and YFSETQ. V was pared by 5 bases and J by 3 bases, with 27 bases between. The CDR3 reads CASRHPIIGTQQDYEQYF. The CDR3 DNA is TGCGCCAGCAGACATCCCATCATCGGGACGCAGCAGGACTACGAGCAGTACTTC.

This clonotype appeared a few times. This chain links TRBV4-3 with TRBJ1-1; TRBD1 might be the D (5 bases). The V end lost 4 bases, the J end lost 1 base, and 28 bases lay between the germline ends. Looked up from germline, CDR1 is LGHNA and CDR2 is YSLEER. This CDR3 is built from 20 residues. The CDR3 protein is CASSPNPSAGYLIGNTEAFF. DNA for the CDR3: TGCGCCAGCAGCCCAAACCCCAGTGCAGGGTATCTAATTGGGAACACTGAAGCTTTCTTT.

Ten or more counts support this clonotype. This rearrangement joins TRBV6-6 to TRBJ2-2; unclear D gene. Per the germline V gene, CDR1 is MNHNY and CDR2 is SVGAGI (reference sequence). Trimming left V 2 bases short and J 6 bases short, with 7 bases between. The CDR3 spans 13 residues. The CDR3 spells CASSYVAAGELFF. The CDR3 region has the DNA TGTGCCAGCAGTTACGTGGCAGCCGGGGAGCTGTTTTTT.

The sample holds many counts of this clonotype. The J gene is TRBJ2-3, the V gene TRBV12-3 or TRBV12-4; TRBD1 matches 9 bases. V was clipped by 5 bases and J by 5 bases; unmatched bases: 8. The CDR3 is 15 residues long. The CDR3 DNA reads TGTGCCAGCAGTAGGGACAGGGTTAACCTAGATACGCAGTATTTT. Its translation is CASSRDRVNLDTQYF.

This clonotype appeared many times. The chain recombines TRBV5-5 with TRBJ2-3, with TRBD2 matching over 7 bases. Germline CDR1 SGHKS, CDR2 YYEKEE (reference sequence). The CDR3 spans 16 residues. The junction had 7 bases not matched to a gene; V was cut back by 2 bases and J by 1 base. CDR3 residues: CASSFNNGGGTDTQYF. In DNA form, the CDR3 reads TGTGCCAGCAGCTTCAACAATGGGGGGGGCACAGATACGCAGTATTTT.

A few counts support this clonotype. This chain links TRBV4-1 with TRBJ2-7; D not resolved. Trimming took off 1 base at V and 3 bases at J, with 13 bases between the two ends. Germline values: CDR1 MGHRA, CDR2 YSYEKL. CDR3 size: 15 residues. The CDR3 DNA is TGCGCCAGCAGCCAAGCCTATGGGTTTGGCTACGAGCAGTACTTC. Its translation is CASSQAYGFGYEQYF.

The rearrangement uses TRBV6-2 or TRBV6-3 and TRBJ2-1; tentative D call: TRBD1 (6 bases). This CDR3 region has 16 residues. Per germline, CDR1 MNHEY and CDR2 SVGEGT. V dropped 2 bases and J dropped 3 bases, with 14 bases sitting between them. In DNA form, the CDR3 reads TGTGCCAGCAGTTACACAACAGGGACCCACTACAATGAGCAGTTCTTC. It specifies CASSYTTGTHYNEQFF.

The table lists this clonotype with a few counts. The CDR3, as DNA: TGCAGCGTTGAACATACAGGGGGCTATGGCTACACCTTC. Protein: CSVEHTGGYGYTF. V gene TRBV29-1 combines with J gene TRBJ1-2; TRBD1 agrees at 8 bases. The germline V gene encodes CDR1 SQVTM and CDR2 ANQGSEA. V lost 2 bases to trimming and J lost 4 bases; unmatched junction nucleotides: 3. This CDR3 region has 13 residues.

This clonotype was recorded many times. This rearrangement joins TRBV12-3 or TRBV12-4 to TRBJ1-1; a weak D match, TRBD1 (5 bases). This CDR3 is 14 amino acids long. V was cut by 6 bases and J by 3 bases, with 14 bases left in between. CDR3 protein: CASRQGVPDTEAFF. The CDR3 DNA follows: TGTGCCAGCAGGCAAGGGGTCCCGGACACTGAAGCTTTCTTT.

This clonotype has only a few counts. The DNA for the CDR3 is TGCGCCAGCAGCCAAGTCCGGACAGGGTCCACTGAAGCTTTCTTT. Translation: CASSQVRTGSTEAFF. This chain joins TRBV4-1 and TRBJ1-1; 8 bases line up with TRBD1. V was clipped by 1 base and J by 4 bases; unmatched bases: 5. This CDR3 is built from 15 residues. CDR1 and CDR2 from the germline V gene are MGHRA and YSYEKL.

There are many counts of this clonotype. This chain links TRBV4-3 with TRBJ1-2; the match to TRBD1 covers 11 bases. Looked up from germline, CDR1 is LGHNA and CDR2 is YSLEER. The CDR3 runs to 17 residues. J was trimmed by 4 bases and V by 0 bases; bases with no gene match: 7. The CDR3 DNA reads as TGCGCCAGCAGCCAAGACATTAGGACAGGGGGCAGCTATGGCTACACCTTC. Encoded protein: CASSQDIRTGGSYGYTF.

The chain carries TRBV2 and TRBJ1-2, with TRBD1 identical over 7 bases. The CDR3 is 14 amino acids. Germline lookup yields CDR1 SNHLY and CDR2 FYNNEI. Losses at the gene ends were 7 bases for V and 2 bases for J; bases not matched to a gene: 7. CDR3: CASTRTGPNYGYTF. In nucleotides, the CDR3 is TGTGCCAGCACCAGGACAGGCCCAAACTATGGCTACACCTTC.

This clonotype was observed many times. The V and J genes are TRBV20-1 and TRBJ2-4; D may match TRBD1 or TRBD2 (6 bases each). The CDR3 extends over 16 amino acids. Germline-derived CDR1 and CDR2 are DFQATT and SNEGSKA (reference sequence). CDR3 sequence: CRLLGGPNLAKNIQYF. The CDR3 nucleotides read TGCAGGCTACTCGGGGGCCCTAATCTAGCCAAAAACATTCAGTACTTC.

In regard to this clonotype: A much larger clone lies a single base off, so this may be a read error. The rearrangement uses TRBV25-1 and TRBJ2-7; D is undetermined. The length of the CDR3 is 13 residues. Germline V gene data show CDR1 as MGHDK and CDR2 as SYGVNS. CDR3 nucleotides: TGTGCCAACAGTGAAAGTCTGTGGGACGAGCAGTACTTC. As protein: CANSESLWDEQYF.

Concerning this clonotype: With a much larger clone just one base away, this may be a read error. This chain links TRBV9 with TRBJ2-7; 11 bases fit TRBD1. This CDR3 is 16 amino acids long. Germline-derived CDR1 and CDR2 are SGDLS and YYNGEE. V shed 2 bases, J shed 2 bases, and the junction held 6 bases outside the gene matches. The CDR3 DNA sequence: TGTGCCAGCAGCGTGGGACAGGGGGTAACCACCTACGAGCAGTACTTC. It codes for CASSVGQGVTTYEQYF.

This clonotype came up a few times. The rearrangement links TRBV9 to TRBJ2-1, with 7 bases lining up with TRBD2. The ends lost 3 bases at V and 3 bases at J; junction bases unmatched: 9. The CDR3 runs 16 residues. Germline V gives CDR1 SGDLS, CDR2 YYNGEE. The CDR3 sequence: CASSAGVASGYNEQFF. CDR3 nucleotides: TGTGCCAGCAGCGCGGGGGTGGCTAGCGGCTACAATGAGCAGTTCTTC.

This clonotype was seen only a few times. The chain carries TRBV6-5 and TRBJ1-4; 9 bases align to TRBD1. The CDR3 runs 15 residues. Germline CDR1 and CDR2: MNHEY and SVGAGI. With V trimmed by 4 bases and J by 8 bases, 8 bases remained unmatched. The CDR3 sequence: CASSSTGQGYEKLFF. CDR3 nucleotides: TGTGCCAGCAGTTCCACGGGACAGGGTTACGAAAAACTGTTTTTT.

This clonotype has just a few counts. The chain links TRBV20-1 to TRBJ2-7, with 11 bases aligning to TRBD2. Trimming removed 0 bases from V and 5 bases from J; junction bases left unmatched: 9. The CDR3 spans 16 residues. The germline V gene has CDR1 DFQATT and CDR2 SNEGSKA (reference sequence). The CDR3 reads CSARDGASGRWDEQYF. CDR3 in DNA: TGCAGTGCTAGAGATGGGGCTAGCGGGAGGTGGGACGAGCAGTACTTC.

This clonotype was counted only a few times. The chain uses TRBV2 and TRBJ1-1, with 10 bases that match TRBD1. Germline lookup yields CDR1 SNHLY and CDR2 FYNNEI. With V trimmed by 1 base and J by 5 bases, 7 bases remained unmatched. The CDR3 totals 16 residues. CDR3 bases: TGTGCCAGCAGTGAAGGGGAGACAGGGGGCAATACTGAAGCTTTCTTT. It translates to CASSEGETGGNTEAFF. Full variable domain (remainder filled in from reference TRBV2 and TRBJ1-1): EPEVTQTPSHQVTQMGQEVILRCVPISNHLYFYWYRQILGQKVEFLVSFYNNEISEKSEIFDDQFSVERPDGSNFTLKIRSTKLEDSAMYFCASSEGETGGNTEAFFGQGTRLTVV.

This clonotype was counted at least ten times. The chain combines TRBV20-1 with TRBJ1-5; 7 bases line up with TRBD1. This CDR3 region has 15 residues. The germline V gene encodes CDR1 DFQATT and CDR2 SNEGSKA (reference sequence). V trimming: 3 bases; J trimming: 5 bases; junction bases outside the gene matches: 10. The CDR3, as DNA: TGCAGTGCTAGTACCGTCGTGAGGGGGCATCAGCCCCAGCATTTT. Translation: CSASTVVRGHQPQHF.